This T cell receptor (beta chain) appears in the sequencing data of a study of T cell repertoires in cytomegalovirus infection. Study summary: It was recently identified HLA-C-restricted and well-studied HLA-B-restricted CMV epitopes that the study used.

This clonotype turned up a few times. The antigen is not known. TCRdb analysed the reads with MiXCR anew, one entry per CDR3 protein. The table has more than 85,000 distinct CDR3 sequences, about 30% seen once. Sequenced here: CD8+ T cells from cultured PBMCs, sampled from culture after CMV antigen stimulation. This TCR was sampled from a human donor in good health (CMV status not recorded). Some clones in this sample may be carry-over from other donors' samples.

The CDR3 nucleotides read TGTGCCAGCAGCAACCGACAACACTACGAGCAGTACTTC. Protein: CASSNRQHYEQYF. The gene calls are TRBV7-9 and TRBJ2-7; no clear D. Trimming cost V 5 bases and J 3 bases, with 11 bases left between them. The length of the CDR3 is 13 residues. Looked up from germline, CDR1 is SEHNR and CDR2 is FQNEAQ (reference sequence).